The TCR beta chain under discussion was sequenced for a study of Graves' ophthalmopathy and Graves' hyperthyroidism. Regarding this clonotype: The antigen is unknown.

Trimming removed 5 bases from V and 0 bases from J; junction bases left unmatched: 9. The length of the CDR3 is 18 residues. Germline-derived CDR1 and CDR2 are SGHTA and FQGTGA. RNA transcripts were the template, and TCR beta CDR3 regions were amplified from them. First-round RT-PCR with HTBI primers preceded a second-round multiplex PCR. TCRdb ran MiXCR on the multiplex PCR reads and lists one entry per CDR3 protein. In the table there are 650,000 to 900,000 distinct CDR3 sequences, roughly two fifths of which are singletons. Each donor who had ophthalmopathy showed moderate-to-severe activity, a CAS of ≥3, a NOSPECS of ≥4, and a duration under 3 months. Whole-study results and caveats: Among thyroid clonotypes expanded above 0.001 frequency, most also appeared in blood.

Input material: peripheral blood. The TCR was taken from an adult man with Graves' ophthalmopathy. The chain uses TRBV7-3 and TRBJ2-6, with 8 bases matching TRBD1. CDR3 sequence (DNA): TGTGCCAGCAGCCCCCGGGCAGGGGGCCTCTCTGGGGCCAACGTCCTGACTTTC. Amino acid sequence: CASSPRAGGLSGANVLTF.